These 11 T cell receptor beta chains were all obtained from the same sample, sequenced in a study of blood T cells in healthy people across ages. The second PCR ran roughly 7 to 11 cycles with a sample-barcoded 5' primer and J-beta primers. TCRdb reprocessed the 5' RACE reads via MiXCR and lists one record per CDR3 protein. This table has about a million distinct CDR3 sequences, approximately 50% appearing once. The sequenced material came from blood. Receptors were obtained from a woman aged 55-75 years in good health.

The rearrangement joins TRBV18 to TRBJ2-7; 8 bases align to TRBD1. The CDR3 totals 15 residues. Germline V CDR1 and CDR2: KGHSH, LQKENI. Trimming cost V 6 bases and J 3 bases; bases outside gene matches: 10. CDR3 nucleotide sequence: TGTGCCAGCTCTTCGACAGGGGCGTCAGGCTACGAGCAGTACTTC. Its translation: CASSSTGASGYEQYF.

This chain connects TRBV5-6 to TRBJ2-7, with 7 bases identical to TRBD2. The length of the CDR3 is 12 residues. Per germline, CDR1 SGHDT and CDR2 YYEEEE. J gave up 6 bases and V 4 bases, and 4 bases lay outside the gene matches. The CDR3 is CASSHGGIEQYF. CDR3 DNA: TGTGCCAGCAGCCACGGGGGGATCGAGCAGTACTTC. Full variable domain (rest looked up from reference TRBV5-6 and TRBJ2-7): DAGVTQSPTHLIKTRGQQVTLRCSPKSGHDTVSWYQQALGQGPQFIFQYYEEEERQRGNFPDRFSGHQFPNYSSELNVNALLLGDSALYLCASSHGGIEQYFGPGTRLTVT.

V is TRBV5-1 and J is TRBJ2-1; D is possibly TRBD1 or TRBD2 (5 bases each). The germline V gene encodes CDR1 SGHRS and CDR2 YFSETQ. The V gene lost 3 bases and the J gene lost 4 bases, with 20 bases spanning the gap. The CDR3 totals 17 residues. The CDR3 sequence is CASSSSLPGRRYNEQFF. The CDR3 bases are TGCGCCAGCAGCTCGTCCCTACCGGGACGAAGGTACAATGAGCAGTTCTTC.

The rearrangement joins TRBV29-1 to TRBJ2-7; D is perhaps TRBD1 (6 bases). CDR3 length: 10 residues. V was trimmed by 7 bases and J by 6 bases, leaving 10 bases between them. The germline V gene encodes CDR1 SQVTM and CDR2 ANQGSEA. The CDR3 region is CSAGDREQYF. CDR3 nucleotide sequence: TGCAGCGCAGGGGACCGCGAGCAGTACTTC.

The chain links TRBV7-2 to TRBJ2-7, with 9 bases identical to TRBD1. V lost 5 bases and J lost 1; bases outside the gene matches: 6. Germline loops: CDR1 SGHTA, CDR2 FQGNSA. The CDR3 is 15 amino acids. The chain's CDR3 is CASSNGGTGSYEQYF. CDR3 sequence (DNA): TGTGCCAGCAGCAACGGGGGGACAGGGTCCTACGAGCAGTACTTC.

This chain joins TRBV27 and TRBJ2-7, with D possibly matching TRBD2 (6 bases). The DNA end is a closer match to TRBJ2-5, so the J assignment may be wrong. This CDR3 has 13 amino acids. Germline CDR1 is MNHEY and CDR2 is SMNVEV (reference sequence). The DNA of the CDR3 is TGTGCCAGCAGTTTAGGATCGGAGGGGACCCAGTACTTC. This encodes CASSLGSEGTQYF.

V gene TRBV18 combines with J gene TRBJ2-5; 14 nucleotides agree with TRBD2. The CDR3 covers 17 residues. Germline V gives CDR1 KGHSH, CDR2 LQKENI. V trimming: 6 bases; J trimming: 3 bases; junction bases outside the gene matches: 9. CDR3 in DNA: TGTGCCAGCTCCCACGGACTAGCGGGAGGAGGAAAAGAGACCCAGTACTTC. It translates to CASSHGLAGGGKETQYF.

This clonotype has a handful of counts. This chain connects TRBV12-3 or TRBV12-4 to TRBJ2-5, with D unresolved. V was pared by 6 bases and J by 0 bases, with 11 bases between. The CDR3 is 14 amino acids. This CDR3 reads CASRPDRNQETQYF. In DNA, the CDR3 is TGTGCCAGCAGACCGGACCGAAACCAAGAGACCCAGTACTTC.

V and J are TRBV7-2 and TRBJ2-3; 9 nucleotides line up with TRBD1. The germline V gene encodes CDR1 SGHTA and CDR2 FQGNSA. The CDR3 runs 16 residues. The trim removed 5 bases at V and 4 bases at J, leaving 10 bases unmatched. The CDR3 spells CASSTWGTGTPDTQYF. The CDR3 nucleotides read TGTGCCAGCAGCACCTGGGGGACAGGGACCCCAGATACGCAGTATTTT.

The genes are TRBV12-3 or TRBV12-4 and TRBJ2-4, with 12 bases aligning to TRBD1. Judging by the DNA end, TRBJ2-7 fits better; the J call may be wrong. This CDR3 has 17 residues. The CDR3 reads CASSFLGQGAFYHEQYF. Written as DNA, the CDR3 is TGTGCCAGCAGTTTCCTGGGACAGGGGGCATTTTACCACGAGCAGTACTTC.

V usage is TRBV20-1 and J usage is TRBJ2-7; TRBD2 matches 7 bases. Germline lookup yields CDR1 DFQATT and CDR2 SNEGSKA (reference sequence). This CDR3 spans 14 amino acids. Trimming at V came to 5 bases and at J to 3 bases, leaving 10 bases not matched to a gene. The CDR3 protein is CSAPDVAGVYEQYF. DNA for the CDR3: TGCAGTGCTCCCGACGTGGCGGGAGTCTACGAGCAGTACTTC.